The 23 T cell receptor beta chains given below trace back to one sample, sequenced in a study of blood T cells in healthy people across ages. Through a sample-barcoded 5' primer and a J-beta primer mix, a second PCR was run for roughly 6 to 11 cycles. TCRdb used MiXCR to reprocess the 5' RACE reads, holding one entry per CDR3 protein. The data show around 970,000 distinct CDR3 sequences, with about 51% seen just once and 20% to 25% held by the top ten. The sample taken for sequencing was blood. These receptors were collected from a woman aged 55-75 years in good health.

The CDR3 DNA sequence: TGTGCCAGCAGTTACCGAGCGGGAGTAAGGAACAATGAGCAGTTCTTC. Translating it yields CASSYRAGVRNNEQFF. V usage is TRBV6-2 or TRBV6-3 and J usage is TRBJ2-1; 8 positions match TRBD2. In germline, CDR1 is MNHEY, CDR2 SVGEGT. The CDR3 is 16 residues long. Trimming cost V 2 bases and J 5 bases; bases outside gene matches: 8.

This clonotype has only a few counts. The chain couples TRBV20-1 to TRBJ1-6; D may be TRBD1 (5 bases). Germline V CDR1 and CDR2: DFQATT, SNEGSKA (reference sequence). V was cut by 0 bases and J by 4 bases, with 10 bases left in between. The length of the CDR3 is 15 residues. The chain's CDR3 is CSARERGGYNSPLHF. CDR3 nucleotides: TGCAGTGCTAGAGAGAGGGGAGGATATAATTCACCCCTCCACTTT.

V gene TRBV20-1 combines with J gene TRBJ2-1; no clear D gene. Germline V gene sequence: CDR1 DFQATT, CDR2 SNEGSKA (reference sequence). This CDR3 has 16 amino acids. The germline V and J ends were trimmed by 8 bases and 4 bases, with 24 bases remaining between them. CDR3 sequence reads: CSPRGPQPLLYNEQFF. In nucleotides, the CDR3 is TGCAGTCCCCGAGGCCCACAGCCGCTGCTTTACAATGAGCAGTTCTTC.

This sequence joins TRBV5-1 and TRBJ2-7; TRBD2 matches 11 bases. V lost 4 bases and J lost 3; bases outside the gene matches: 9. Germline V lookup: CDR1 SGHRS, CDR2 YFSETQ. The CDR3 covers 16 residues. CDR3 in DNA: TGCGCCAGCAGCGTCGATATAGCGGGAGGGCGCTACGAGCAGTACTTC. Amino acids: CASSVDIAGGRYEQYF.

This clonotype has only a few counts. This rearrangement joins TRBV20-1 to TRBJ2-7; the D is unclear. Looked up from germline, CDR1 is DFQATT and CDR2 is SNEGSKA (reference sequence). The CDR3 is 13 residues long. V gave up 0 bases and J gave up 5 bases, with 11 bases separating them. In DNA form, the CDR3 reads TGCAGTGCTAGAGATCGCAGGCACCACGAGCAGTACTTC. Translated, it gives CSARDRRHHEQYF.

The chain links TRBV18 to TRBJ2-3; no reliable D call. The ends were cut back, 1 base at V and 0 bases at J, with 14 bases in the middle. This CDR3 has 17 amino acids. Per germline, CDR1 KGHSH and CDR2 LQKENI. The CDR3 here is CASSPRSRSASTDTQYF. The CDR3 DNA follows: TGTGCCAGCTCACCACGAAGTCGAAGCGCGAGCACAGATACGCAGTATTTT.

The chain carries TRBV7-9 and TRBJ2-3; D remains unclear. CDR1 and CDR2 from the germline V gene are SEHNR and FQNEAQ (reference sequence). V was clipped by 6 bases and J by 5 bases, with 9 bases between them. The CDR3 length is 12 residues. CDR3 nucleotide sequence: TGTGCCAGCAGTGGCAGAGGAGATACGCAGTATTTT. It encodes CASSGRGDTQYF.

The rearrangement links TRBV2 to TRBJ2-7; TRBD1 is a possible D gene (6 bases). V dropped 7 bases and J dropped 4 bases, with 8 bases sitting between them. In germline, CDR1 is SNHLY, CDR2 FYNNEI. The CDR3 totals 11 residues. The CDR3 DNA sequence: TGTGCCAGCAAGGGGGAATACGAGCAGTACTTC. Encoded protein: CASKGEYEQYF. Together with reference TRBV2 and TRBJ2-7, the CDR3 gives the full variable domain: EPEVTQTPSHQVTQMGQEVILRCVPISNHLYFYWYRQILGQKVEFLVSFYNNEISEKSEIFDDQFSVERPDGSNFTLKIRSTKLEDSAMYFCASKGEYEQYFGPGTRLTVT.

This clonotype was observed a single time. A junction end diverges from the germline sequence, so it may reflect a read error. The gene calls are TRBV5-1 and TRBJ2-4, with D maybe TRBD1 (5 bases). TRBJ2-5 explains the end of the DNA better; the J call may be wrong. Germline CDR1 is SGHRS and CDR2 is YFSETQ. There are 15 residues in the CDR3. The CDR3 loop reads CANSANGHSQETQYF. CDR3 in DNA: TGCGCCAACAGCGCCAATGGACACTCCCAAGAGACCCAGTACTTC.

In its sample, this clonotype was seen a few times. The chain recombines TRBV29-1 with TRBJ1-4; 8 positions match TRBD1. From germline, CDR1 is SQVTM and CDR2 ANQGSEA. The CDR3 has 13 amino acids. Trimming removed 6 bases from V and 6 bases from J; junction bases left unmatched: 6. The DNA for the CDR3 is TGCAGCGTGGAGCAGGGGGCGGATGAAAAACTGTTTTTT. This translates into CSVEQGADEKLFF. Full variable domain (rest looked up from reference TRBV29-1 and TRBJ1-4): SAVISQKPSRDICQRGTSLTIQCQVDSQVTMMFWYRQQPGQSLTLIATANQGSEATYESGFVIDKFPISRPNLTFSTLTVSNMSPEDSSIYLCSVEQGADEKLFFGSGTQLSVL.

This chain's CDR3 is CASSGAGQGGNQPQHF. The CDR3 region has the DNA TGTGCCAGCAGCGGCGCGGGACAGGGTGGCAATCAGCCCCAGCATTTT. This rearrangement joins TRBV7-4 to TRBJ1-5, with 9 nucleotides matching TRBD1. The CDR3 sequence is 16 residues long. The V gene's germline CDR1 is SGHVT and CDR2 SQSDAQ. Losses at the gene ends were 5 bases for V and 2 bases for J; bases not matched to a gene: 7.

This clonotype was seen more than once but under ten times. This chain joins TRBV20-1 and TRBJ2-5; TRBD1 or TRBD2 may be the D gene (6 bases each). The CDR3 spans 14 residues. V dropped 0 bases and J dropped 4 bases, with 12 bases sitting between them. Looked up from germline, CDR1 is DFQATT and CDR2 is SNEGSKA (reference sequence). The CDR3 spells CSARDQGGLETQYF. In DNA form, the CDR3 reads TGCAGTGCTAGAGATCAAGGGGGGCTAGAGACCCAGTACTTC.

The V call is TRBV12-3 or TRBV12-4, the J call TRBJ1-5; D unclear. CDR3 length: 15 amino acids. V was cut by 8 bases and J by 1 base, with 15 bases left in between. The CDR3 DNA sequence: TGTGCCAGCGGAGCCCGACACCAAAGCAATCAGCCCCAGCATTTT. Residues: CASGARHQSNQPQHF.

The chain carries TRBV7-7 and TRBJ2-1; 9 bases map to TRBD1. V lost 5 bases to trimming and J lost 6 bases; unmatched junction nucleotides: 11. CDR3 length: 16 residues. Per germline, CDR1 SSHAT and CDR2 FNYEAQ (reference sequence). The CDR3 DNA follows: TGTGCCAGCAGCACCATGGCGGGACAGGGCCGCAATGAGCAGTTCTTC. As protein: CASSTMAGQGRNEQFF. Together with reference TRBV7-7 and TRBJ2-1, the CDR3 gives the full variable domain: GAGVSQSPRYKVTKRGQDVTLRCDPISSHATLYWYQQALGQGPEFLTYFNYEAQPDKSGLPSDRFSAERPEGSISTLTIQRTEQRDSAMYRCASSTMAGQGRNEQFFGPGTRLTVL.

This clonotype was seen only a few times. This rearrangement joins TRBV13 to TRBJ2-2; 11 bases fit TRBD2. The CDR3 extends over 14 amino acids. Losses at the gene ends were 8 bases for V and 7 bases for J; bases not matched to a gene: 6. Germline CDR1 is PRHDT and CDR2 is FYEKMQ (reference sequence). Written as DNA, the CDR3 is TGTGCCAGCGGGACTAGCGGAGACGGCGGGGAGCTGTTTTTT. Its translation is CASGTSGDGGELFF.

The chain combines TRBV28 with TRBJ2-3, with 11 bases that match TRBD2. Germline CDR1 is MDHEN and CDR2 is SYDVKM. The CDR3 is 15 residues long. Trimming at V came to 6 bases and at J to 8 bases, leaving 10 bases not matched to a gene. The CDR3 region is CASRSSGTSGPTQYF. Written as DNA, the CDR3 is TGTGCCAGCAGATCCTCCGGGACTAGCGGCCCTACGCAGTATTTT.

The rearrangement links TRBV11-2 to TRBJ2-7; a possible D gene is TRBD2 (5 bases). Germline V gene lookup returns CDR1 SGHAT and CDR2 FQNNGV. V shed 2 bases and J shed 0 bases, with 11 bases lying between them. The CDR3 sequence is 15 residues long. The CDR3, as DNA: TGTGCCAGCAGCTTAACAGCTGGGAGCTCCTACGAGCAGTACTTC. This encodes CASSLTAGSSYEQYF.

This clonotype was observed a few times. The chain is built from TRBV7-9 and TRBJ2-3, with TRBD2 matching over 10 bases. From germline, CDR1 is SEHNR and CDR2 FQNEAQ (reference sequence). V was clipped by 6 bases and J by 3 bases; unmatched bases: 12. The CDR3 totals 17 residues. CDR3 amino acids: CASSSPLLAGTTDTQYF. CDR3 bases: TGTGCCAGCAGTTCGCCCCTACTAGCGGGAACGACAGATACGCAGTATTTT. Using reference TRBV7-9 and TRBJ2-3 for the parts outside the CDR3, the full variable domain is DTGVSQNPRHKITKRGQNVTFRCDPISEHNRLYWYRQTLGQGPEFLTYFQNEAQLEKSRLLSDRFSAERPKGSFSTLEIQRTEQGDSAMYLCASSSPLLAGTTDTQYFGPGTRLTVL.

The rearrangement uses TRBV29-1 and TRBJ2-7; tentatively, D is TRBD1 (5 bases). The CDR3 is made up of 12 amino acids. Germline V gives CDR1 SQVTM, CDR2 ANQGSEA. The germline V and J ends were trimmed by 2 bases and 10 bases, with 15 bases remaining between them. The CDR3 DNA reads TGCAGCGTTGAATACACAGGAGAGGCCCAGTACTTC. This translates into CSVEYTGEAQYF.

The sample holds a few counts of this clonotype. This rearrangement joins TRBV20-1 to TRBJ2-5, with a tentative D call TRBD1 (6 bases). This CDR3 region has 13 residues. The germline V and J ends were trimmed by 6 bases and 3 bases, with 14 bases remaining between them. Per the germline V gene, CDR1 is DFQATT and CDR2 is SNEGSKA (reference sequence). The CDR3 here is CSAPMTGKETQYF. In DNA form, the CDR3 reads TGCAGTGCACCGATGACAGGAAAAGAGACCCAGTACTTC.

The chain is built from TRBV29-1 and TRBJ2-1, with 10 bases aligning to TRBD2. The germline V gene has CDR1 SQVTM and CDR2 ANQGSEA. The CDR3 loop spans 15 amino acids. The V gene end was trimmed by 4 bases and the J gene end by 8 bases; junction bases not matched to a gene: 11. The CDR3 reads CSVVFLAGAEDEQFF. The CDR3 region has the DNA TGCAGCGTTGTGTTTCTAGCGGGAGCCGAGGATGAGCAGTTCTTC.

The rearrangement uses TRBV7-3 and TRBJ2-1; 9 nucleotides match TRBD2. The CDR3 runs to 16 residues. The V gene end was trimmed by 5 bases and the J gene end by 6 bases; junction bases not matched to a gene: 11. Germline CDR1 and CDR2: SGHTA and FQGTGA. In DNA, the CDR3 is TGTGCCAGCAGCCCGAGAAGCGGGGGGCTGGGCAATGAGCAGTTCTTC. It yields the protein CASSPRSGGLGNEQFF.

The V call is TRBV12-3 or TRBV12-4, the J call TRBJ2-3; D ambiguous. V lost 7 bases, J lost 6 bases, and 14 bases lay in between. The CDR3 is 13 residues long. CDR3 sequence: CASTPDTTDTQYF. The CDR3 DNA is TGTGCCAGCACCCCCGACACCACGGATACGCAGTATTTT.